This T cell receptor beta chain was sequenced for a study of cytomegalovirus exposure and HLA in healthy donors. For the study at large: Clustering assigned about 76% of the roughly 430 genotyped donors to the Caucasian-associated ancestry cluster. Study conclusions and caveats: Among donors in an Asian-associated ancestry cluster, a later analysis reportedly found fewer N-insertions than the approximately 670-donor mean. As confirmed in vitro, a few CMV-associated chains were specific for CMV antigens.

60 Vbeta and 13 Jbeta primers were used in PCR. Using immunoSEQ multiplex PCR, the repertoire was profiled, and TCRdb retains in-frame clones only, with some absent. Of about 160,000 clones listed, over 60% are singletons. Germline-derived CDR1 and CDR2 are MNHNY and SVGAGI (reference sequence). Trimming took 6 bases from V and 1 from J; bases not matched to a gene: 5. CDR3 length: 15 amino acids. In its sample, this clone was seen once. Its cognate antigen is unknown. These donors counted as nominally healthy when sampled, but unrecorded immune exposures were likely. What was sequenced was PBMCs. The source of this sequence is a woman in her thirties in good health and CMV-seronegative. The chain employs TRBV6-6 and TRBJ1-3; 8 bases line up with TRBD1. Here the CDR3 DNA reads TGTGCCAGCAGACCAGGGGGCGGGTCTGGAAACACCATATATTTT. Protein sequence: CASRPGGGSGNTIYF.